This TCR beta chain is from a study of T-cell memory formation after mild COVID-19. Study findings and constraints: While clones contracting from day 15 to 85 were balanced between CD4 and CD8, later expanders leaned CD4+.

The TCR alpha and TCR beta cDNA libraries, bearing sample barcodes and UMIs, were generated by 5'RACE using constant-segment primers. TCRdb ran MiXCR on the 5' RACE reads and lists one entry per CDR3 protein. The profile shows 300,000 to 350,000 distinct CDR3 sequences, roughly 19% of them singletons. This CDR3 has 16 amino acids. The germline V gene encodes CDR1 SGHTA and CDR2 FQGTGA. V gave up 1 base and J gave up 9 bases, with 19 bases separating them. Details on this clonotype: Its target is unknown.

The chain joins TRBV7-3 to TRBJ2-1, with D perhaps matching TRBD2 (6 bases). The clonotype was recovered from a man aged 18 to 35 who had mild COVID-19 (a few samples of this study predate the infection). Cell type and time point are not known. The sequencing input was PBMCs or a T cell subset sorted from them (not recorded which). In DNA form, the CDR3 reads TGTGCCAGCAGCTTAATGGAGGGCAGGGCCATGGGTGAGCAGTTCTTC. This codes for CASSLMEGRAMGEQFF.